The T cell receptor (beta chain) under discussion was sequenced for a study of cytomegalovirus exposure and HLA in healthy donors. Regarding the study as a whole: Later findings reportedly placed an Asian-associated ancestry cluster below the roughly 700-donor mean for N-insertions. HLA restriction was apparent for most CMV-associated TCR beta chains in a later analysis. When analyzed later, a missense DCLRE1C variant was found to be linked to TCR beta V- and J-gene trimming.

Donors were nominally healthy when sampled, though unrecorded immune exposures were likely. Trimming cost V 2 bases and J 7 bases, with 14 bases left between them. CDR1 SGHVS and CDR2 FQNEAQ come from the germline V gene. The CDR3 spans 14 residues. For this clone: Its antigen is not identified.

The PCR made use of 60 Vbeta and 13 Jbeta primers. Clones were sequenced by immunoSEQ multiplex PCR, and TCRdb holds only the in-frame ones, with some missing. Recorded for this sample: about 140,000 clones. The receptor was isolated from a woman younger than 30 in good health and CMV-seronegative. This rearrangement joins TRBV7-8 to TRBJ1-2; D uncertain. Material: PBMCs. The CDR3 sequence: CASSLQPEGGGYTF. CDR3 in DNA: TGTGCCAGCAGCTTACAACCCGAGGGTGGTGGCTACACCTTC.